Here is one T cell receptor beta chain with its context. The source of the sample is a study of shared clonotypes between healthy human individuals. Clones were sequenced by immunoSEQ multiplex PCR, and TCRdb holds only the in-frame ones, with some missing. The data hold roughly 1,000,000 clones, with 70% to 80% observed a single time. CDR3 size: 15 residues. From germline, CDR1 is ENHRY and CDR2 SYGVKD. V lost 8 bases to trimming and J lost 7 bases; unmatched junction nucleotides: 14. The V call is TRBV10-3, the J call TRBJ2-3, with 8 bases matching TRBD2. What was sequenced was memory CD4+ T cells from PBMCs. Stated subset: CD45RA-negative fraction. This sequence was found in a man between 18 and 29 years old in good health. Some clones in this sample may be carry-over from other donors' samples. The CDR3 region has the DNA TGTGCCATCGCCCTGTTAGCGGGGCAAAGGAATACGCAGTATTTT. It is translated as CAIALLAGQRNTQYF.